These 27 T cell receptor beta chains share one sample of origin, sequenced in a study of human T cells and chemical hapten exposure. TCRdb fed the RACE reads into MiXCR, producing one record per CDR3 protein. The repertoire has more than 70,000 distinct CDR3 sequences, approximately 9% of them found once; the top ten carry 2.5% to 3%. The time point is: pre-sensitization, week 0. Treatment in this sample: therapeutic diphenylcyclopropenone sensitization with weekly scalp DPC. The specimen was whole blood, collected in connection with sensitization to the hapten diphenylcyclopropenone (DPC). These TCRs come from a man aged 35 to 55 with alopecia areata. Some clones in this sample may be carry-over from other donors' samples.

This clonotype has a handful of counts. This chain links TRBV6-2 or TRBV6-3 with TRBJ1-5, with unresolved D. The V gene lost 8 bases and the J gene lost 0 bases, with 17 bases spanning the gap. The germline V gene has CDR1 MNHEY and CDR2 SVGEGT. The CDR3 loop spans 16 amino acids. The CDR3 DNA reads TGTGCCAGCTGCAATACATGGCAGACTAGCAATCAGCCCCAGCATTTT. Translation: CASCNTWQTSNQPQHF.

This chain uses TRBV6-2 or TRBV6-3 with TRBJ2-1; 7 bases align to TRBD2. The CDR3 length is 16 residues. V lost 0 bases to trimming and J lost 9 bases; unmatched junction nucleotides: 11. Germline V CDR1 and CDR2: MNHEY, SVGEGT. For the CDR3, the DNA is TGTGCCAGCAGTTACTCGACTAGCCGGGACGGGTCTGAGCAGTTCTTC. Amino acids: CASSYSTSRDGSEQFF.

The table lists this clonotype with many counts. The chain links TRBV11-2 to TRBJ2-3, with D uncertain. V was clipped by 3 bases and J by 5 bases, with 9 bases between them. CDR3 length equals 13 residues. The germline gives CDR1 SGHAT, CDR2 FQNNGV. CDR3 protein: CASSLGSGDTQYF. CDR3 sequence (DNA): TGTGCCAGCAGCTTGGGATCAGGAGATACGCAGTATTTT.

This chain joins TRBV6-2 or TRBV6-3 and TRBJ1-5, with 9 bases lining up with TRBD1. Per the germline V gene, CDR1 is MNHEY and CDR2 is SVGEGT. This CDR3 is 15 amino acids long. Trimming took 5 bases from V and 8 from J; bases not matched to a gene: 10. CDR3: CASSHTRQGGEPQHF. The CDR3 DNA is TGTGCCAGCAGTCACACCCGACAGGGGGGAGAGCCCCAGCATTTT.

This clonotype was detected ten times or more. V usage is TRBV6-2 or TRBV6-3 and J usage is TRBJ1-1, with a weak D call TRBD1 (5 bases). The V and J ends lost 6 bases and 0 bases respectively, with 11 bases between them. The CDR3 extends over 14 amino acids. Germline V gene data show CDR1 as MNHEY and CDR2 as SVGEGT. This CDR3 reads CASSRQSMNTEAFF. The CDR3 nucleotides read TGTGCCAGCAGCCGACAGAGTATGAACACTGAAGCTTTCTTT.

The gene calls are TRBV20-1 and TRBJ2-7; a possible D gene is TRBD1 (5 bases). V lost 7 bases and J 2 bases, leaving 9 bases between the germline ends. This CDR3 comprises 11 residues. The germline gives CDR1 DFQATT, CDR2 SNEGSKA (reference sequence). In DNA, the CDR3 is TGCAGTGGAGAGGACACCTACGAGCAGTACTTC. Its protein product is CSGEDTYEQYF.

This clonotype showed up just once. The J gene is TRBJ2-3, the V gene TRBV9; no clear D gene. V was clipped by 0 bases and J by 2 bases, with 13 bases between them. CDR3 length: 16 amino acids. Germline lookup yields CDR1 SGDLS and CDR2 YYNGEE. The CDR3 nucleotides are TGTGCCAGCAGCGTAGGATCGGCGACCCACACAGATACGCAGTATTTT. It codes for CASSVGSATHTDTQYF.

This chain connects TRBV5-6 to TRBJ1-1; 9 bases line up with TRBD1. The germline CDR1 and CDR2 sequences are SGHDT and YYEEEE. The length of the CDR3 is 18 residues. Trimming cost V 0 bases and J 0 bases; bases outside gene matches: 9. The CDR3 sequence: CASSLAGTGPFMNTEAFF. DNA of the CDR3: TGTGCCAGCAGCTTGGCCGGGACAGGGCCTTTCATGAACACTGAAGCTTTCTTT.

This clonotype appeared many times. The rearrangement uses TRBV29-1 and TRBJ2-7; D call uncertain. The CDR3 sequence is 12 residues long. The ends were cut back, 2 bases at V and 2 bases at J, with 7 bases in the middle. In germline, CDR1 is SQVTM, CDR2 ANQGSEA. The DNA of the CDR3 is TGCAGCGTTGAACAGGCCACCTACGAGCAGTACGTC. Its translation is CSVEQATYEQYV.

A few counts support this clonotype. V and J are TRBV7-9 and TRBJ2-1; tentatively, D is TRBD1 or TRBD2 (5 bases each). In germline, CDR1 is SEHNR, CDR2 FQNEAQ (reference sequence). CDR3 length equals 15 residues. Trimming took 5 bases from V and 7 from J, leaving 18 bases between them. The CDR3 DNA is TGTGCCAGCAGCGAGAGGGTTAGGGGCAGGAATGAGCAGTTCTTC. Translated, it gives CASSERVRGRNEQFF.

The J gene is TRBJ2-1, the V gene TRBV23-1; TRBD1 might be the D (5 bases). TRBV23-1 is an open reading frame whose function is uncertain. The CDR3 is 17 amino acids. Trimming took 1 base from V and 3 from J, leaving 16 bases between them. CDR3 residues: CASSQLRGWGLYNEQFF. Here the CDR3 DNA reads TGCGCCAGCAGTCAATTAAGGGGTTGGGGTCTCTACAATGAGCAGTTCTTC.

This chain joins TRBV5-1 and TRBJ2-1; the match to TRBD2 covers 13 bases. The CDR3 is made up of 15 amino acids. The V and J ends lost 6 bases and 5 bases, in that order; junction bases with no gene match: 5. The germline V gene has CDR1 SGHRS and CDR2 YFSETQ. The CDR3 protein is CASTELAGGNNEQFF. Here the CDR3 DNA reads TGCGCCAGCACAGAACTAGCGGGAGGGAACAATGAGCAGTTCTTC.

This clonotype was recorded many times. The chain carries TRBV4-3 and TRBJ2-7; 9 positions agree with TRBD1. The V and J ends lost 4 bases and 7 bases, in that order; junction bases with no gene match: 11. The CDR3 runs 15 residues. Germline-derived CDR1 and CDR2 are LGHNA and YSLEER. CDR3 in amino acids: CASSLGGTGPREQYF. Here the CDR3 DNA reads TGCGCCAGCAGCCTTGGGGGGACAGGGCCCCGGGAGCAGTACTTC.

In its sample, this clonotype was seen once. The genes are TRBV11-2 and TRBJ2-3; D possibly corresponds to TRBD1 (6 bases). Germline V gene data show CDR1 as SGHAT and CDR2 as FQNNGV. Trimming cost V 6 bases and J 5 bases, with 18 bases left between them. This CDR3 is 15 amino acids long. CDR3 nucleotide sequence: TGTGCCAGCAGTCTCGGTACAGGGATGTTAGATACGCAGTATTTT. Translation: CASSLGTGMLDTQYF.

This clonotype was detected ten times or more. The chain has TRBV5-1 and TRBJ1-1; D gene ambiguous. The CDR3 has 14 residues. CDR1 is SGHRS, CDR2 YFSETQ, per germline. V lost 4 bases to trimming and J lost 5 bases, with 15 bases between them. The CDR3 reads CASSLNPGVTEAFF. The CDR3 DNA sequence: TGCGCCAGCAGCCTTAACCCTGGGGTAACTGAAGCTTTCTTT.

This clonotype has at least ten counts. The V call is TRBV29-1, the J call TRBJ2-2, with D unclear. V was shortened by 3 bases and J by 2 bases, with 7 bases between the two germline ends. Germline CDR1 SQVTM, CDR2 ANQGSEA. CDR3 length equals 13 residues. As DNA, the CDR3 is TGCAGCGTTGATGTACAAAACACCGGGGAGCTGTTTTTT. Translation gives CSVDVQNTGELFF.

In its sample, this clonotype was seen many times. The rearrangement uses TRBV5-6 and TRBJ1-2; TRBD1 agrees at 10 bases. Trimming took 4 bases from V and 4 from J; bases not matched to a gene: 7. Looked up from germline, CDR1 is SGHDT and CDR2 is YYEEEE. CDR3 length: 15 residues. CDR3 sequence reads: CASSGDRGRAYGYTF. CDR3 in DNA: TGTGCCAGCAGCGGAGACAGGGGGCGCGCCTATGGCTACACCTTC.

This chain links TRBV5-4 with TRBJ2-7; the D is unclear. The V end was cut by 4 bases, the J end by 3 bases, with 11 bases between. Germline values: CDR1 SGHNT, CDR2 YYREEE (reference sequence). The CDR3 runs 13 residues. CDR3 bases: TGTGCCAGCAGCACGGACCCCAACTACGAGCAGTACGTC. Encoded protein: CASSTDPNYEQYV.

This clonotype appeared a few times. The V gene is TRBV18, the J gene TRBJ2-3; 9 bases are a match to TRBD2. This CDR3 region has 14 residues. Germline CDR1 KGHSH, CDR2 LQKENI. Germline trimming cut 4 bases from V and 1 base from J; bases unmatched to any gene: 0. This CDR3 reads CASSRTSGTDTQYF. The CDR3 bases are TGTGCCAGCTCACGGACTAGCGGCACAGATACGCAGTATTTT.

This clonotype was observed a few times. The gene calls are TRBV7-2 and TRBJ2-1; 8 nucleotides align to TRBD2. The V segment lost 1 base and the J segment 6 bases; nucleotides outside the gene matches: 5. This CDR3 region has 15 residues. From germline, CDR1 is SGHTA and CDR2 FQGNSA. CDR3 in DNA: TGTGCCAGCAGCTTAGGATTGAGCGGGGGCAATGAGCAGTTCTTC. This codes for CASSLGLSGGNEQFF.

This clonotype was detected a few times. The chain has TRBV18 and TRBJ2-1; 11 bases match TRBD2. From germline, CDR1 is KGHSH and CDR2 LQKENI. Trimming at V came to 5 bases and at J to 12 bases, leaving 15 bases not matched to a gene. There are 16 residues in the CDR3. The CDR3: CASSTNPGLAATGQFF. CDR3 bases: TGTGCCAGCTCAACAAATCCGGGACTAGCGGCAACGGGGCAGTTCTTC. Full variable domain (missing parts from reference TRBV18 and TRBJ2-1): NAGVMQNPRHLVRRRGQEARLRCSPMKGHSHVYWYRQLPEEGLKFMVYLQKENIIDESGMPKERFSAEFPKEGPSILRIQQVVRGDSAAYFCASSTNPGLAATGQFFGPGTRLTVL.

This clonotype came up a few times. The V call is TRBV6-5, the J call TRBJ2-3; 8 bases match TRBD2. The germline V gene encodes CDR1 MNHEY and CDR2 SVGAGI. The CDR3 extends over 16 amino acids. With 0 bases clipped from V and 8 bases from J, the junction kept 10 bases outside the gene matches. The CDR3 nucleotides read TGTGCCAGCAGTTACTCGAGACAGCGGGAGTCGGGTACGCAGTATTTT. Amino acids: CASSYSRQRESGTQYF.

CDR3 amino acids: CASSLGVSYGYTF. The CDR3 coding sequence is TGCGCCAGCAGCTTGGGGGTGAGCTATGGCTACACCTTC. This chain uses TRBV5-1 with TRBJ1-2; D is undetermined. The V and J ends lost 0 bases and 4 bases respectively, with 7 bases between them. Germline lookup yields CDR1 SGHRS and CDR2 YFSETQ. The CDR3 spans 13 residues.

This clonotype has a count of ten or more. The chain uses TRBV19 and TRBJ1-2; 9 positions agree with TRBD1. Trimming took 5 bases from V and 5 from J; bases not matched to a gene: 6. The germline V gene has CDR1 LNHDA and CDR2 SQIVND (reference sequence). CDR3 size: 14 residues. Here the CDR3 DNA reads TGTGCCAGTAGTTCCGCGGGACAGGGATATGGCTACACCTTC. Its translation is CASSSAGQGYGYTF.

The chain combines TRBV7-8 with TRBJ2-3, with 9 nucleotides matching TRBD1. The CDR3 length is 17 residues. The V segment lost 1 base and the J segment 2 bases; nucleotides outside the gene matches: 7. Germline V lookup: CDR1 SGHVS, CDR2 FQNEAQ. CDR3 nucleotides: TGTGCCAGCAGCTTAGTAAGGGGACAGGGTCACACAGATACGCAGTATTTT. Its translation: CASSLVRGQGHTDTQYF.

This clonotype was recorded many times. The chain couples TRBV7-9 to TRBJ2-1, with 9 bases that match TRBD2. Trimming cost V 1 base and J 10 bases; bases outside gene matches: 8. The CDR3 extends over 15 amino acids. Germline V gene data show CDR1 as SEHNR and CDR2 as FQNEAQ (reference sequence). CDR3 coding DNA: TGTGCCAGCAGCTTAGTTAGCGGGGGCCCTGGAGAGCAGTTCTTC. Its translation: CASSLVSGGPGEQFF.

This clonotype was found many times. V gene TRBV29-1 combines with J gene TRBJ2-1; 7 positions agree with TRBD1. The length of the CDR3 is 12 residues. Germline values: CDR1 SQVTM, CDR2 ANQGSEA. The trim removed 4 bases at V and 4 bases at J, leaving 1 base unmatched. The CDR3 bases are TGCAGCGTTGGACAGGGATACAATGAGCAGTTCTTC. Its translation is CSVGQGYNEQFF.